Each of the 25 T cell receptor beta chains below was sequenced from the same sample in a study of cytomegalovirus exposure and HLA in healthy donors. The study ran its PCR with 60 Vbeta and 13 Jbeta primers. This table comes from immunoSEQ multiplex PCR, and its TCRdb copy is limited to in-frame clones, with some not included. The top ten clones hold about 2% of a sample with roughly 150,000 clones, roughly 76% of them seen once. Sequenced: PBMCs. The origin of the receptors is a male donor in good health and CMV-seronegative.

This clone was recorded only once. V usage is TRBV19 and J usage is TRBJ2-3; 7 nucleotides align to TRBD1. The germline gives CDR1 LNHDA, CDR2 SQIVND (reference sequence). The V gene end was trimmed by 6 bases and the J gene end by 9 bases; junction bases not matched to a gene: 6. The CDR3 runs to 12 residues. The CDR3 loop reads CASSLRQGTQYF. In nucleotides, the CDR3 is TGTGCCAGTAGCCTTCGACAGGGCACGCAGTATTTT.

V is TRBV30 and J is TRBJ1-2; D not resolved. CDR1 is GTSNPN, CDR2 SVGIG, per germline (reference sequence). Deletions cut 4 bases from V and 1 base from J, with 7 bases between. The CDR3 is made up of 12 amino acids. The CDR3: CAWNGVNYGYTF. CDR3 nucleotides: TGTGCCTGGAACGGAGTTAACTATGGCTACACCTTC.

CDR3 region: CASSLRRDSPLHF. As DNA, the CDR3 is TGTGCCAGCAGCTTGAGGCGGGATTCACCCCTCCACTTT. The chain joins TRBV5-8 to TRBJ1-6; D remains unclear. Germline V lookup: CDR1 SGHTS, CDR2 YDEGEE. The CDR3 has 13 amino acids. Trimming pared 1 base from V and 8 bases from J, leaving 7 bases between.

The V call is TRBV19, the J call TRBJ1-2; 8 bases fit TRBD1. CDR3 size: 14 residues. Germline V gene data show CDR1 as LNHDA and CDR2 as SQIVND (reference sequence). V shed 6 bases and J 6 bases; nucleotides not matched to a gene: 9. The DNA for the CDR3 is TGTGCCAGTAGAACAGGGGGTGAAAGCCATGGCTACACCTTC. This gives the protein CASRTGGESHGYTF. Full variable domain (outside the CDR3, taken from reference TRBV19 and TRBJ1-2): DGGITQSPKYLFRKEGQNVTLSCEQNLNHDAMYWYRQDPGQGLRLIYYSQIVNDFQKGDIAEGYSVSREKKESFPLTVTSAQKNPTAFYLCASRTGGESHGYTFGSGTRLTVV.

The genes are TRBV5-1 and TRBJ1-2; possible D gene TRBD1, 5 bases. Deletions cut 2 bases from V and 2 bases from J, with 10 bases between. CDR3 length equals 14 residues. The germline V gene has CDR1 SGHRS and CDR2 YFSETQ. The CDR3 region has the DNA TGCGCCAGCAGCTTAGGCAGGGAAAACTATGGCTACACCTTC. Its translation: CASSLGRENYGYTF.

The chain combines TRBV2 with TRBJ1-4; 10 bases line up with TRBD1. The CDR3 spans 14 residues. Germline-derived CDR1 and CDR2 are SNHLY and FYNNEI. V shed 6 bases, J shed 8 bases, and the junction held 6 bases outside the gene matches. The CDR3 DNA follows: TGTGCCAGCAGAGAGACAGGGGGCGGCGAAAAACTGTTTTTT. Protein sequence: CASRETGGGEKLFF.

This sequence joins TRBV4-3 and TRBJ1-6; D may be TRBD1 (5 bases). Trimming took 0 bases from V and 3 from J, leaving 9 bases between them. The germline gives CDR1 LGHNA, CDR2 YSLEER. There are 16 residues in the CDR3. CDR3 residues: CASSQEPTDYNSPLHF. CDR3 in DNA: TGCGCCAGCAGCCAAGAGCCGACAGACTATAATTCACCCCTCCACTTT.

In its sample, this clone was seen once. The J gene is TRBJ1-1, the V gene TRBV6-1; no definite D call. From germline, CDR1 is MNHNS and CDR2 SASEGT. V was clipped by 3 bases and J by 5 bases, with 19 bases between them. The CDR3 spans 16 residues. The CDR3 sequence is CASSDRGLGGWTEAFF. Here the CDR3 DNA reads TGTGCCAGCAGTGACCGAGGATTGGGAGGTTGGACTGAAGCTTTCTTT.

This clone has a single count. This chain links TRBV9 with TRBJ2-2; TRBD1 matches at 10 bases. J gave up 4 bases and V 4 bases, and 22 bases lay outside the gene matches. The germline V gene encodes CDR1 SGDLS and CDR2 YYNGEE. This CDR3 contains 21 residues. The CDR3: CASSPDLLRDRGDLSTGELFF. The CDR3, as DNA: TGTGCCAGCAGCCCCGACCTACTCCGGGACAGGGGAGATTTATCCACCGGGGAGCTGTTTTTT.

This clone has a single count. The gene calls are TRBV19 and TRBJ1-5, with 11 bases that match TRBD1. Germline-derived CDR1 and CDR2 are LNHDA and SQIVND (reference sequence). The CDR3 has 16 residues. V was pared by 3 bases and J by 3 bases, with 4 bases of the junction left unmatched. The CDR3 reads CASSIRGQGDNQPQHF. Written as DNA, the CDR3 is TGTGCCAGTAGTATTAGGGGACAGGGGGACAATCAGCCCCAGCATTTT.

The chain carries TRBV7-9 and TRBJ1-5, with 9 positions matching TRBD1. This CDR3 spans 16 amino acids. V lost 4 bases and J lost 4; bases outside the gene matches: 8. The germline CDR1 and CDR2 sequences are SEHNR and FQNEAQ (reference sequence). The DNA of the CDR3 is TGTGCCAGCAGCTCTACCGGGACAGGGATTAATCAGCCCCAGCATTTT. It specifies CASSSTGTGINQPQHF.

In nucleotides, the CDR3 is TGCAGCTATTTAGGGGGGGATGGCTACACCTTC. As protein: CSYLGGDGYTF. The chain is built from TRBV29-1 and TRBJ1-2; perhaps TRBD1 as D (6 bases). The CDR3 is made up of 11 amino acids. V was clipped by 8 bases and J by 6 bases, with 13 bases between them. Per germline, CDR1 SQVTM and CDR2 ANQGSEA.

The V and J genes are TRBV5-4 and TRBJ1-2; the D gene is possibly TRBD1 (6 bases). This CDR3 contains 14 residues. V shed 4 bases and J shed 4 bases, with 14 bases lying between them. Germline CDR1 is SGHNT and CDR2 is YYREEE (reference sequence). This CDR3 is CASSRPGDPYGYTF. The CDR3, as DNA: TGTGCCAGCAGCCGACCAGGGGACCCCTATGGCTACACCTTC.

There are a few counts of this clone. V usage is TRBV15 and J usage is TRBJ2-2; a weak D match, TRBD2 (6 bases). CDR1 is LNHNV and CDR2 is YYDKDF in the germline V gene (reference sequence). This CDR3 is 15 amino acids long. Trimming shortened V by 1 base and J by 4 bases, and 10 bases separated the two germline ends. As DNA, the CDR3 is TGTGCCACCAGCAGAGCGGGGGTGGGCACCGGGGAGCTGTTTTTT. Translated, it gives CATSRAGVGTGELFF.

The chain is built from TRBV29-1 and TRBJ2-7; possibly TRBD2 for D (5 bases). The V gene's germline CDR1 is SQVTM and CDR2 ANQGSEA. CDR3 length: 10 residues. CDR3 sequence reads: CSVPGYEQYF. CDR3 coding DNA: TGCAGTGTACCGGGGTACGAGCAGTACTTC.

The chain recombines TRBV5-1 with TRBJ1-6; D not certain. CDR1 and CDR2 (germline): SGHRS, YFSETQ. The CDR3 has 14 residues. The V end was cut by 1 base, the J end by 11 bases, with 13 bases between. This chain's CDR3 is CASSLTDRVTPLHF. In DNA, the CDR3 is TGCGCCAGCAGCTTGACAGACCGAGTAACACCCCTCCACTTT.

The genes are TRBV20-1 and TRBJ1-2; 7 bases align to TRBD1. This CDR3 region has 11 residues. Trimming removed 6 bases from V and 6 bases from J; junction bases left unmatched: 4. Germline V gene lookup returns CDR1 DFQATT and CDR2 SNEGSKA (reference sequence). The CDR3 DNA reads as TGCAGTGCCGGACAGGCGGATGGCTACACCTTC. It specifies CSAGQADGYTF.

This clone was seen a few times. The genes are TRBV5-4 and TRBJ2-5; no clear D gene. The V gene's germline CDR1 is SGHNT and CDR2 YYREEE (reference sequence). The V and J ends lost 1 base and 3 bases respectively, with 7 bases between them. The CDR3 is made up of 13 amino acids. Here the CDR3 reads CASSLRGEETQYF. DNA for the CDR3: TGTGCCAGCAGCTTGAGAGGAGAAGAGACCCAGTACTTC.

The rearrangement links TRBV7-6 to TRBJ2-7, with 9 bases fitting TRBD2. The germline V gene has CDR1 SGHVS and CDR2 FNYEAQ. Trimming took 1 base from V and 4 from J; bases not matched to a gene: 5. The length of the CDR3 is 15 residues. CDR3 sequence: CASSLEGGGAYEQYF. CDR3 nucleotide sequence: TGTGCCAGCAGCTTAGAGGGCGGGGGGGCTTACGAGCAGTACTTC. Full variable domain (rest looked up from reference TRBV7-6 and TRBJ2-7): GAGVSQSPRYKVTKRGQDVALRCDPISGHVSLYWYRQALGQGPEFLTYFNYEAQQDKSGLPNDRFSAERPEGSISTLTIQRTEQRDSAMYRCASSLEGGGAYEQYFGPGTRLTVT.

V gene TRBV10-1 combines with J gene TRBJ1-3; D is possibly TRBD1 (5 bases). Germline V lookup: CDR1 WNHNN, CDR2 SYGVQD (reference sequence). The CDR3 is 14 residues long. V lost 6 bases and J 4 bases, leaving 13 bases between the germline ends. The CDR3 here is CASSPQGGGNTIYF. Written as DNA, the CDR3 is TGCGCCAGCAGCCCCCAGGGTGGCGGAAACACCATATATTTT.

This chain joins TRBV7-6 and TRBJ2-1; possible D gene TRBD2, 6 bases. This CDR3 is built from 15 residues. Trimming took off 0 bases at V and 3 bases at J, with 9 bases between the two ends. Germline assignment: CDR1 SGHVS and CDR2 FNYEAQ. The CDR3 nucleotides read TGTGCCAGCAGCTTAGCGGTAGCGGACTACAATGAGCAGTTCTTC. This gives the protein CASSLAVADYNEQFF. The full variable domain, completed using reference TRBV7-6 and TRBJ2-1, is GAGVSQSPRYKVTKRGQDVALRCDPISGHVSLYWYRQALGQGPEFLTYFNYEAQQDKSGLPNDRFSAERPEGSISTLTIQRTEQRDSAMYRCASSLAVADYNEQFFGPGTRLTVL.

This clone was found a few times. The chain combines TRBV4-2 with TRBJ2-6; 7 nucleotides line up with TRBD1. This CDR3 is built from 17 residues. With V trimmed by 7 bases and J by 3 bases, 12 bases remained unmatched. Germline loops: CDR1 LGHNA, CDR2 YNFKEQ. The CDR3 loop is CASTENRGSGGANVLTF. DNA for the CDR3: TGTGCCAGCACCGAGAACAGGGGATCAGGTGGGGCCAACGTCCTGACTTTC.

This clone was counted between two and nine times. This chain joins TRBV10-3 and TRBJ2-7; TRBD2 aligns across 8 bases. CDR1 and CDR2 from the germline V gene are ENHRY and SYGVKD. The CDR3 extends over 11 amino acids. Unmatched junction bases numbered 2, after V lost 11 bases and J lost 2 bases. The CDR3 coding sequence is TGTGCCTCCGGGGGGGCCTACGAGCAGTACTTC. Translated: CASGGAYEQYF.

The rearrangement links TRBV10-3 to TRBJ1-2, with a tentative D call TRBD1 (5 bases). Germline CDR1 reads ENHRY; CDR2 reads SYGVKD. The CDR3 covers 11 residues. The germline V and J ends were trimmed by 10 bases and 10 bases, with 16 bases remaining between them. In DNA form, the CDR3 reads TGTGCCACCATGAGTGGGGGGGACTACACCTTC. Amino acids: CATMSGGDYTF.

J is TRBJ2-1 and V is TRBV18, with 15 bases matching TRBD2. The CDR3 consists of 16 residues. J gave up 7 bases and V 3 bases, and 4 bases lay outside the gene matches. Germline V gives CDR1 KGHSH, CDR2 LQKENI. CDR3 loop: CASSPEGLAGGNEQFF. CDR3 sequence (DNA): TGTGCCAGCTCACCCGAAGGACTAGCGGGGGGGAATGAGCAGTTCTTC. The full variable domain, completed using reference TRBV18 and TRBJ2-1, is NAGVMQNPRHLVRRRGQEARLRCSPMKGHSHVYWYRQLPEEGLKFMVYLQKENIIDESGMPKERFSAEFPKEGPSILRIQQVVRGDSAAYFCASSPEGLAGGNEQFFGPGTRLTVL.